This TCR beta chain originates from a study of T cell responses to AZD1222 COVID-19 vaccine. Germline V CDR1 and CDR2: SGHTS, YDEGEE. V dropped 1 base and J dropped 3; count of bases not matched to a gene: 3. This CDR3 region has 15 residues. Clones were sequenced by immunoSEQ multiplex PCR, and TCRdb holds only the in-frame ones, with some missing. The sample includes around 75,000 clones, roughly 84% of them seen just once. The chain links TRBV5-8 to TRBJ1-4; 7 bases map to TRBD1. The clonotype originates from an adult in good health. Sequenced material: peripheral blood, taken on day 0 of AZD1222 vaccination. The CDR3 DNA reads TGTGCCAGCAGCTTGCGGGGACAGCCTAATGAAAAACTGTTTTTT. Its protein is CASSLRGQPNEKLFF.